Listed here are 5 T cell receptor beta chains from one sample, sequenced in a study of T-cell reconstitution after alpha-beta-depleted transplantation in children. Study results and limitations: T-cell counts and diversity at one year post-transplant came mainly from newly produced T cells.

Preparing the TCRbeta library involved the use of unique molecular identifiers. TCRdb reprocessed the PCR reads via MiXCR and lists one record per CDR3 protein. This table has a few hundred thousand distinct CDR3 sequences, roughly 7.8% appearing once. The antigens for these receptors are not known. Here the sequenced sample was peripheral blood, taken 360 days after TCRalphabeta/CD19-depleted stem cell transplant. The receptors come from a female patient aged 2 to 10 who had a stem cell transplant for Fanconi anemia, so the T cells may come from the graft donor.

This clonotype came up many times. V is TRBV20-1 and J is TRBJ2-7; D is possibly TRBD1 (6 bases). The CDR3 loop spans 14 amino acids. Trimming left V 6 bases short and J 0 bases short, with 15 bases between. Germline assignment: CDR1 DFQATT and CDR2 SNEGSKA (reference sequence). CDR3 in amino acids: CSASLGASSYEQYF. CDR3 in DNA: TGCAGTGCCAGTCTGGGGGCCAGCTCCTACGAGCAGTACTTC.

In its sample, this clonotype was seen many times. The genes are TRBV25-1 and TRBJ2-2; tentatively, D is TRBD2 (6 bases). The CDR3 is 16 amino acids. Trimming stripped 2 bases from V and 3 bases from J, with 13 bases between. CDR1 and CDR2 (germline): MGHDK, SYGVNS. In DNA form, the CDR3 reads TGTGCCAGCAGTGAAGTACCGGGGGTGGACACCGGGGAGCTGTTTTTT. Amino acids: CASSEVPGVDTGELFF.

With respect to this clonotype: This clone may be a read error of a much larger clone one base away. The gene calls are TRBV5-1 and TRBJ2-3; no reliable D call. The CDR3 has 16 amino acids. CDR1 and CDR2 (germline): SGHRS, YFSETQ. CDR3 residues: CTSSPGWVSSTDTQYF. The DNA of the CDR3 is TGCACCAGCAGCCCCGGATGGGTCTCTAGCACAGATACGCAGTATTTT.

This clonotype was detected only a few times. The V gene is TRBV20-1, the J gene TRBJ2-1; TRBD2 aligns across 13 bases. The CDR3 length is 17 residues. The junction had 14 bases not matched to a gene; V was cut back by 5 bases and J by 7 bases. CDR1 DFQATT and CDR2 SNEGSKA come from the germline V gene (reference sequence). CDR3 in amino acids: CSAPRIPPGLAGNEQFF. DNA of the CDR3: TGCAGTGCTCCGCGGATACCTCCGGGACTAGCGGGAAATGAGCAGTTCTTC.

The chain is built from TRBV7-3 and TRBJ2-2, with D perhaps TRBD1 (5 bases). CDR1 and CDR2 from the germline V gene are SGHTA and FQGTGA. Trimming left V 1 base short and J 7 bases short, with 13 bases between. There are 15 residues in the CDR3. The CDR3 DNA is TGTGCCAGCAGCTTAAGTGGGGCAGGCGTCGGGGAGCTGTTTTTT. Translated, it gives CASSLSGAGVGELFF.